This T cell receptor beta chain was sequenced for a study of cytomegalovirus exposure and HLA in healthy donors. Study-wide results and limits: It was in a later analysis that TCR association rates were seen to vary by HLA locus, highest for DRB1 and lowest for HLA-C. Per a later analysis, about 15,000 TCR beta sequences showed association with HLA alleles at 0.05 false discovery rate. It was reportedly the case that the classifier diagnosed cytomegalovirus status with high specificity and sensitivity.

Researchers ran the PCR with 60 Vbeta and 13 Jbeta primers. Repertoires were generated with immunoSEQ multiplex PCR, while TCRdb's copy carries only in-frame clones and drops some. The sample contains about 150,000 clones, roughly 80% of which appear only once. Details on this clone: What it binds is unknown.

The CDR3 is made up of 14 amino acids. Germline loops: CDR1 SGHNT, CDR2 YYREEE (reference sequence). Unmatched junction bases numbered 1, after V lost 0 bases and J lost 2 bases. This TCR came from a middle-aged woman in good health and CMV-seronegative. J is TRBJ2-7 and V is TRBV5-4; 8 nucleotides align to TRBD2. The sample taken for sequencing was PBMCs. The CDR3 region has the DNA TGTGCCAGCAGCTTGGCCGGGAGGGCCTACGAGCAGTACTTC. Translation: CASSLAGRAYEQYF.